These 15 T cell receptor beta chains came from one sample sequenced in a study of human T cells and chemical hapten exposure. Time point reported: pre-sensitization, week 0. Treatment denoted: therapeutic diphenylcyclopropenone sensitization with weekly scalp DPC. Each CDR3 protein is one row after TCRdb ran MiXCR on the RACE reads. Among 50,000 to 70,000 distinct CDR3 sequences listed, approximately 9.9% were seen once. Sequenced material: whole blood, taken in connection with sensitization to the hapten diphenylcyclopropenone (DPC). Source of these receptors: a man aged 35 to 55 with alopecia areata. Some clones in this sample may be carry-over from other donors' samples.

This clonotype was counted at least ten times. The V call is TRBV28, the J call TRBJ2-7, with no clear D. V lost 8 bases and J 2 bases, leaving 13 bases between the germline ends. CDR3 size: 13 residues. In germline, CDR1 is MDHEN, CDR2 SYDVKM. In DNA, the CDR3 is TGTGCCAGCCTCGGTGGCCCCCCCTACGAGCAGTACTTC. Translation gives CASLGGPPYEQYF.

This clonotype was seen a few times. The chain joins TRBV28 to TRBJ2-5; perhaps D is TRBD1 or TRBD2 (5 bases each). This CDR3 is built from 13 residues. The V gene lost 6 bases and the J gene lost 1 base, with 9 bases spanning the gap. Germline CDR1 and CDR2: MDHEN and SYDVKM. CDR3 sequence reads: CASSSGAQETQYF. The CDR3 nucleotides are TGTGCCAGCAGCTCCGGGGCCCAAGAGACCCAGTACTTC. The complete variable domain, with remaining parts taken from reference TRBV28 and TRBJ2-5, reads DVKVTQSSRYLVKRTGEKVFLECVQDMDHENMFWYRQDPGLGLRLIYFSYDVKMKEKGDIPEGYSVSREKKERFSLILESASTNQTSMYLCASSSGAQETQYFGPGTRLLVL.

V gene TRBV27 combines with J gene TRBJ1-2; 8 nucleotides line up with TRBD1. The trim removed 2 bases at V and 3 bases at J, leaving 8 bases unmatched. CDR3 length: 16 residues. Germline V gene sequence: CDR1 MNHEY, CDR2 SMNVEV (reference sequence). The CDR3 sequence is CASSLKAAGGDYGYTF. The DNA for the CDR3 is TGTGCCAGCAGTTTAAAGGCGGCAGGGGGCGACTATGGCTACACCTTC.

A few counts support this clonotype. The V gene is TRBV6-1, the J gene TRBJ2-7; 8 bases match TRBD1. Germline values: CDR1 MNHNS, CDR2 SASEGT. J gave up 13 bases and V 7 bases, and 9 bases lay outside the gene matches. The CDR3 extends over 11 amino acids. For the CDR3, the DNA is TGTGCCAGCAAACTGGGGGACAGGAGATACTTC. The encoded protein is CASKLGDRRYF.

This clonotype came up a few times. V is TRBV19 and J is TRBJ2-5; possibly TRBD1 for D (6 bases). Looked up from germline, CDR1 is LNHDA and CDR2 is SQIVND (reference sequence). The CDR3 contains 17 residues. Trimming took off 4 bases at V and 2 bases at J, with 20 bases between the two ends. The chain's CDR3 is CASSTGIRGRGQETQYF. DNA of the CDR3: TGTGCCAGTAGTACCGGAATTCGGGGAAGGGGGCAAGAGACCCAGTACTTC.

The gene calls are TRBV28 and TRBJ2-2; D remains unclear. Germline V CDR1 and CDR2: MDHEN, SYDVKM. The CDR3 covers 13 residues. V was clipped by 6 bases and J by 2 bases, with 7 bases between them. DNA for the CDR3: TGTGCCAGCAGGCTCCATAACACCGGGGAGCTGTTTTTT. Protein sequence: CASRLHNTGELFF.

The chain carries TRBV20-1 and TRBJ2-2; TRBD2 is a possible D gene (5 bases). The V gene's germline CDR1 is DFQATT and CDR2 SNEGSKA (reference sequence). Deletions cut 2 bases from V and 7 bases from J, with 5 bases between. The CDR3 is 11 residues long. The CDR3 region is CSARRGGELFF. The DNA of the CDR3 is TGCAGTGCTAGACGGGGCGGGGAGCTGTTTTTT.

In this sample, this clonotype turned up many times. V is TRBV6-2 or TRBV6-3 and J is TRBJ2-1; D remains ambiguous. The germline V and J ends were trimmed by 2 bases and 7 bases, with 12 bases remaining between them. The CDR3 length is 14 residues. CDR1 and CDR2 from the germline V gene are MNHEY and SVGEGT. The CDR3 nucleotides are TGTGCCAGCAGTTACGGGCTAGAAGTGAATGAGCAGTTCTTC. Translating gives CASSYGLEVNEQFF.

This clonotype was seen ten or more times. This chain links TRBV4-2 with TRBJ2-1, with 10 bases identical to TRBD2. CDR1 is LGHNA and CDR2 is YNFKEQ in the germline V gene. Trimming at V came to 0 bases and at J to 6 bases, leaving 8 bases not matched to a gene. The CDR3 has 17 amino acids. The CDR3 DNA reads as TGTGCCAGCAGCCAAGAACTAGCGGGGACTTGGGGCAATGAGCAGTTCTTC. Translating it yields CASSQELAGTWGNEQFF.

This clonotype was observed a handful of times. This chain uses TRBV28 with TRBJ2-3; 8 bases align to TRBD2. CDR1 is MDHEN and CDR2 is SYDVKM in the germline V gene. This CDR3 has 14 amino acids. The trim removed 2 bases at V and 4 bases at J, leaving 2 bases unmatched. CDR3 loop: CASSLGLASDTQYF. The CDR3 nucleotides read TGTGCCAGCAGTTTAGGACTAGCATCAGATACGCAGTATTTT.

This clonotype was recorded many times. V usage is TRBV27 and J usage is TRBJ2-1; no reliable D call. The CDR3 spans 15 residues. The germline V and J ends were trimmed by 3 bases and 0 bases, with 9 bases remaining between them. Germline V CDR1 and CDR2: MNHEY, SMNVEV (reference sequence). CDR3 sequence reads: CASSFSASSYNEQFF. DNA for the CDR3: TGTGCCAGCAGTTTCTCGGCGAGCTCCTACAATGAGCAGTTCTTC.

This clonotype was picked up many times. The chain couples TRBV10-3 to TRBJ2-5; tentative D call: TRBD2 (6 bases). The V and J ends lost 2 bases and 1 base respectively, with 14 bases between them. Looked up from germline, CDR1 is ENHRY and CDR2 is SYGVKD. The CDR3 sequence is 16 residues long. CDR3 protein: CAISEVGGARQETQYF. CDR3 bases: TGTGCCATCAGTGAGGTGGGGGGAGCTCGCCAAGAGACCCAGTACTTC.

The chain carries TRBV10-2 and TRBJ2-1; the D is unclear. CDR1 WSHSY and CDR2 SAAADI come from the germline V gene. This CDR3 contains 10 residues. With 8 bases removed from V and 9 bases from J, the gap between germline ends came to 8 bases. CDR3 residues: CASQKPEQFF. DNA for the CDR3: TGCGCCAGCCAGAAGCCTGAGCAGTTCTTC.

This clonotype was picked up a small number of times. V usage is TRBV6-1 and J usage is TRBJ2-7, with D uncertain. This CDR3 spans 15 amino acids. V was cut by 0 bases and J by 3 bases, with 12 bases left in between. Per germline, CDR1 MNHNS and CDR2 SASEGT. Written as DNA, the CDR3 is TGTGCCAGCAGTGAAGCGCTAGATCCTTTCTACGAGCAGTACTTC. Translating it yields CASSEALDPFYEQYF.

This chain joins TRBV28 and TRBJ1-6; no reliable D call. Germline values: CDR1 MDHEN, CDR2 SYDVKM. V shed 8 bases and J shed 8 bases, with 13 bases lying between them. The CDR3 is made up of 13 amino acids. The chain's CDR3 is CASGSGRYSPLHF. The CDR3 DNA is TGTGCCAGCGGTTCAGGACGCTATTCACCCCTCCACTTT.